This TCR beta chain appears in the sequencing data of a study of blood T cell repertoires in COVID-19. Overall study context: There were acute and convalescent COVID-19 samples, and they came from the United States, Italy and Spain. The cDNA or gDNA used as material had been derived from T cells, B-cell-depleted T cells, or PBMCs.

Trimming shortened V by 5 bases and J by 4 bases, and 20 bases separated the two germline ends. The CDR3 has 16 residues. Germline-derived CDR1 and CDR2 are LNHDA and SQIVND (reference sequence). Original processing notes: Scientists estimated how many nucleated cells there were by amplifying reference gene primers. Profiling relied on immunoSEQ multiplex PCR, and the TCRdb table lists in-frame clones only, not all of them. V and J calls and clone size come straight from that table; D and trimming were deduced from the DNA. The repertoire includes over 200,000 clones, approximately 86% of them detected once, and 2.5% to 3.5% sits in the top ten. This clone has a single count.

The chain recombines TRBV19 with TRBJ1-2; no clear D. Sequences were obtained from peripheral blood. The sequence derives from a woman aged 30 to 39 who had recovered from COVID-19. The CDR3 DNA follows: TGTGCCAGTAGTCCTAGCAGACAACGACGGTCCTATGGCTACACCTTC. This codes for CASSPSRQRRSYGYTF.